Below, 18 T cell receptor beta chains from the same sample are listed, as sequenced in a study of T cell responses to AZD1222 COVID-19 vaccine. Method: immunoSEQ multiplex PCR; TCRdb's copy keeps in-frame clones and lacks some. The sample lists fewer than 100,000 clones; under 90% were seen once. Sequencing was performed on peripheral blood, taken 28 days after the second AZD1222 dose. The receptors come from an adult who received the AZD1222 COVID-19 vaccine.

The V and J genes are TRBV6-5 and TRBJ2-1, with D uncertain. Germline V lookup: CDR1 MNHEY, CDR2 SVGAGI. V lost 2 bases to trimming and J lost 5 bases, with 10 bases between them. The CDR3 covers 14 residues. The CDR3 here is CASSYRVGNNEQFF. CDR3 bases: TGTGCCAGCAGTTACAGGGTTGGGAACAATGAGCAGTTCTTC.

The chain combines TRBV3-1 (or the pseudogene TRBV3-2) with TRBJ2-7, with D possibly TRBD2 on 6 matching bases. From germline, CDR1 is LGHDT and CDR2 YNNKEL (reference sequence). V lost 0 bases and J lost 7, with 13 bases in between. This CDR3 comprises 14 residues. CDR3 nucleotides: TGTGCCAGCAGCCAAGATTCGGGGACTGGGGAGCAGTACTTC. It translates to CASSQDSGTGEQYF.

The J gene is TRBJ1-1, the V gene TRBV4-3, with D unclear. V was shortened by 1 base and J by 0 bases, with 15 bases between the two germline ends. The length of the CDR3 is 17 residues. Germline V gene data show CDR1 as LGHNA and CDR2 as YSLEER. CDR3 in amino acids: CASSQGLGSGLNTEAFF. CDR3 in DNA: TGCGCCAGCAGCCAAGGTCTGGGCAGCGGGCTGAACACTGAAGCTTTCTTT.

This clone has only one observation. The chain links TRBV3-1 (or the pseudogene TRBV3-2) to TRBJ2-1; perhaps TRBD1 as D (6 bases). This CDR3 spans 15 amino acids. V was pared by 4 bases and J by 3 bases, with 13 bases between. Germline V gives CDR1 LGHDT, CDR2 YNNKEL (reference sequence). The DNA for the CDR3 is TGTGCCAGCAGCCCCGCCAGGGGCGGCTACAATGAGCAGTTCTTC. Encoded protein: CASSPARGGYNEQFF.

The V gene is TRBV19, the J gene TRBJ1-5; 9 bases are shared with TRBD1. Germline CDR1 LNHDA, CDR2 SQIVND (reference sequence). Germline trimming cut 3 bases from V and 9 bases from J; bases unmatched to any gene: 9. The CDR3 loop spans 15 amino acids. The CDR3 spells CASSMWTGEERPQHF. The CDR3 DNA reads TGTGCCAGTAGTATGTGGACAGGGGAGGAGCGGCCCCAGCATTTT.

The V gene is TRBV2, the J gene TRBJ2-3; D possibly corresponds to TRBD2 (6 bases). The CDR3 is 15 amino acids. The germline CDR1 and CDR2 sequences are SNHLY and FYNNEI. V lost 6 bases, J lost 0 bases, and 13 bases lay in between. CDR3 in DNA: TGTGCCAGCAGGGGGCTCGGGGGTAGCACAGATACGCAGTATTTT. The encoded protein is CASRGLGGSTDTQYF.

This sequence joins TRBV7-8 and TRBJ2-7, with 7 bases identical to TRBD1. Germline CDR1 and CDR2: SGHVS and FQNEAQ. The CDR3 consists of 11 residues. Trimming removed 7 bases from V and 6 bases from J; junction bases left unmatched: 3. This chain's CDR3 is CASTTGAEQYF. The CDR3 DNA is TGTGCCAGCACCACAGGGGCCGAGCAGTACTTC.

J is TRBJ2-5 and V is TRBV6-2 or TRBV6-3, with D maybe TRBD2 (6 bases). The germline V gene has CDR1 MNHEY and CDR2 SVGEGT. V lost 5 bases and J 7 bases, leaving 11 bases between the germline ends. The CDR3 has 12 amino acids. The CDR3 is CASSQDGRTQYF. CDR3 bases: TGTGCCAGCAGTCAAGACGGGAGGACCCAGTACTTC.

The V gene is TRBV28, the J gene TRBJ1-1; 7 positions agree with TRBD1. The length of the CDR3 is 14 residues. The V segment lost 8 bases and the J segment 8 bases; nucleotides outside the gene matches: 14. Germline CDR1 MDHEN, CDR2 SYDVKM. Here the CDR3 DNA reads TGTGCCAGCCGGGACAGCCCTCAGTTTGGGGAAGCTTTCTTT. This codes for CASRDSPQFGEAFF.

The CDR3 DNA follows: TGTGCCAGCTCACCACAGGACAGTTCGACCGAGCAGTACTTC. This translates into CASSPQDSSTEQYF. The chain links TRBV18 to TRBJ2-7; tentatively, D is TRBD1 (6 bases). The germline V and J ends were trimmed by 1 base and 6 bases, with 13 bases remaining between them. Germline V lookup: CDR1 KGHSH, CDR2 LQKENI. The CDR3 sequence is 14 residues long. Looking up the rest from reference TRBV18 and TRBJ2-7 gives the full variable domain: NAGVMQNPRHLVRRRGQEARLRCSPMKGHSHVYWYRQLPEEGLKFMVYLQKENIIDESGMPKERFSAEFPKEGPSILRIQQVVRGDSAAYFCASSPQDSSTEQYFGPGTRLTVT.

CDR3 in amino acids: CSVGRLAGGEQYF. DNA for the CDR3: TGCAGCGTTGGGAGGCTAGCGGGGGGCGAGCAGTACTTC. The genes are TRBV29-1 and TRBJ2-7; 11 bases are a match to TRBD2. Germline V CDR1 and CDR2: SQVTM, ANQGSEA. With V trimmed by 4 bases and J by 6 bases, 5 bases remained unmatched. The CDR3 is made up of 13 amino acids.

The V gene is TRBV3-1 (or the pseudogene TRBV3-2), the J gene TRBJ2-7; D is unclear. The CDR3 sequence is 14 residues long. V lost 0 bases, J lost 0 bases, and 6 bases lay in between. In germline, CDR1 is LGHDT, CDR2 YNNKEL (reference sequence). CDR3 nucleotide sequence: TGTGCCAGCAGCCAAGATCCCATCTCCTACGAGCAGTACTTC. Amino acid sequence: CASSQDPISYEQYF.

This chain links TRBV28 with TRBJ1-2, with unresolved D. CDR3 length: 12 residues. Germline V lookup: CDR1 MDHEN, CDR2 SYDVKM. Between the trimmed V and J ends, which lost 2 bases and 1 base, there was a span of 2 bases. The CDR3 loop reads CASSLSNYGYTF. Written as DNA, the CDR3 is TGTGCCAGCAGTTTAAGTAACTATGGCTACACCTTC.

The CDR3 is CGAGTPPWEQYF. The CDR3 DNA reads as TGTGGGGCCGGGACACCCCCTTGGGAGCAGTACTTC. The chain joins TRBV19 to TRBJ2-7; TRBD1 is a possible D gene (6 bases). There are 12 residues in the CDR3. The germline CDR1 and CDR2 sequences are LNHDA and SQIVND (reference sequence).

This chain joins TRBV19 and TRBJ1-6; the D gene is possibly TRBD1 (6 bases). The CDR3 spans 14 residues. From germline, CDR1 is LNHDA and CDR2 SQIVND (reference sequence). Trimming took 5 bases from V and 4 from J, leaving 9 bases between them. CDR3 amino acids: CASSRTEYNSPLHF. The CDR3 bases are TGTGCCAGTAGTCGGACAGAATATAATTCACCCCTCCACTTT.

The gene calls are TRBV11-1 and TRBJ2-7; perhaps D is TRBD1 or TRBD2 (5 bases each). The CDR3 consists of 14 residues. Germline lookup yields CDR1 SGHAT and CDR2 FQDESV (reference sequence). The V end lost 5 bases, the J end lost 3 bases, and 14 bases lay between the germline ends. The CDR3 region is CASSPHGGSYEQYF. The CDR3 region has the DNA TGTGCCAGCAGCCCACATGGGGGAAGCTACGAGCAGTACTTC.

This clone has more than one count but fewer than ten. The genes are TRBV12-3 or TRBV12-4 and TRBJ1-1; D gene uncertain. V lost 2 bases, J lost 4 bases, and 8 bases lay in between. The CDR3 covers 13 residues. DNA of the CDR3: TGTGCCAGCAGTTTACAAGACGGCACTGAAGCTTTCTTT. Its translation is CASSLQDGTEAFF.

The chain joins TRBV5-4 to TRBJ2-2; the match to TRBD2 covers 10 bases. The V segment lost 2 bases and the J segment 4 bases; nucleotides outside the gene matches: 2. This CDR3 comprises 15 residues. Germline CDR1 reads SGHNT; CDR2 reads YYREEE (reference sequence). As DNA, the CDR3 is TGTGCCAGCAGCTTTGAGCGGGGGGGCACCGGGGAGCTGTTTTTT. It codes for CASSFERGGTGELFF.